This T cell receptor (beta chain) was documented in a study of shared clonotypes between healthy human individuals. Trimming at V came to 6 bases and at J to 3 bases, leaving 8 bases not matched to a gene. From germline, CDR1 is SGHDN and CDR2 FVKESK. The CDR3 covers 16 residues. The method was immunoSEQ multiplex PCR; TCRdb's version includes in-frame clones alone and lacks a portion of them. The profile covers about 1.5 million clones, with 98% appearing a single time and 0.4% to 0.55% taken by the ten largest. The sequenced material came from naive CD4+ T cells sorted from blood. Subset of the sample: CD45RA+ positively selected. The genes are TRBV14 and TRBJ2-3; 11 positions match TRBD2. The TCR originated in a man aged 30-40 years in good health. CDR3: CASSLIAGGATDTQYF. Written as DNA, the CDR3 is TGTGCCAGCAGTCTGATAGCGGGAGGGGCGACAGATACGCAGTATTTT.